These T cell receptor beta chains were read from a single sample in a study of naive and memory T cell subsets. TCRdb re-called the 5' RACE reads through MiXCR, storing one row per CDR3 protein. The table records more than 50,000 distinct CDR3 sequences, 7% to 8% of them present only once. These receptors all come from a female donor in good health. CDR3s include the opening cysteine and the closing phenylalanine or tryptophan. A D gene is named only where the DNA matches it firmly. The size field is filled for only some rows; it gives once, few, many or a size class.

j_call | v_call | clone_size | d_call | cdr3_nt | cdr3_aa
TRBJ1-1 | TRBV4-1 | few | NA | TGCGCCAGCAGCCAAGTAGGGGATGAAGCTTTCTTT | CASSQVGDEAFF
TRBJ2-7 | TRBV19 | NA | NA | TGTGCCAGTAGTATAGAACCTCCTTCGGACATTTCCGAGCAGTACTTC | CASSIEPPSDISEQYF
TRBJ1-1 | TRBV19 | NA | NA | TGTGCCAGTAGTAGCGAGGCCCTCCTGAACACTGAAGCTTTCTTT | CASSSEALLNTEAFF
TRBJ2-7 | TRBV20-1 | many | TRBD2 | TGCAGTGCTAGAGGGGACTACCTCTCCTACGAGCAGTACTTC | CSARGDYLSYEQYF
TRBJ2-7 | TRBV11-1 | once | NA | TGTGCCAGCACCTACAGGGCCAATGGCTACGAGCAGTACTTC | CASTYRANGYEQYF
TRBJ2-2 | TRBV7-9 | NA | TRBD2 | TGTGCCAGCAGCTCCCGTTTGCTAGCGGGAAGGAAGAACACCGGGGAGCTGTTTTTT | CASSSRLLAGRKNTGELFF
TRBJ2-7 | TRBV7-8 | many | TRBD2 | TGTGCCAGCAGCTTGGGGTCGGCGGGGGGGCGATACGAGCAGTACTTC | CASSLGSAGGRYEQYF
TRBJ1-5 | TRBV12-5 | many | TRBD1 | TGTGCTAGTGGAATAGGACAGGGCGGCAATCAGCCCCAGCATTTT | CASGIGQGGNQPQHF
TRBJ2-2 | TRBV27 | NA | TRBD2 | TGTGCCAGCAGTCCAAGAGTACCTTTACGGGGGGCCGTCAGGAGCGGGAGTCTGCGGGAGCTGTTTTTT | CASSPRVPLRGAVRSGSLRELFF
TRBJ2-1 | TRBV5-1 | NA | TRBD2 | TGCGCCAGCAGCTTGGTAACGGGGGGACGTTCCTACAATGAGCAGTTCTTC | CASSLVTGGRSYNEQFF
TRBJ1-1 | TRBV29-1 | many | NA | TGCAGCGTTGATAGGGGATCTGGCACTGAAGCTTTCTTT | CSVDRGSGTEAFF
TRBJ1-1 | TRBV7-9 | many | NA | TGTGCCAGCAGCTTAGATGCACTTACAGATACCACTGAAGCTTTCTTT | CASSLDALTDTTEAFF
TRBJ1-1 | TRBV29-1 | few | NA | TGCAGCGTTAGGGGGGGGCAGGACACTGAAGCTTTCTTT | CSVRGGQDTEAFF
TRBJ1-1 | TRBV11-2 | NA | NA | TGTGCCAGCAGCCATCGTGAGACCAGGGGCACTGAAGCTTTCTTT | CASSHRETRGTEAFF
TRBJ2-1 | TRBV7-2 | NA | NA | TGTGCCAGCAGCTTATTCAAGGGAACCTACAATGAGCAGTTCTTC | CASSLFKGTYNEQFF
TRBJ1-1 | TRBV9 | few | NA | TGTGCCAGCAGCCTTGACGGTGAAGCTTTCTTT | CASSLDGEAFF
TRBJ1-1 | TRBV6-5 | NA | NA | TGTGCCAGCAGTTACACGGGGGGAGCTTTCTTT | CASSYTGGAFF
TRBJ2-1 | TRBV29-1 | few | NA | TGCAGCAGCTGTCAGCAGAGCTCCTACAATGAGCAGTTCTTC | CSSCQQSSYNEQFF
TRBJ2-2 | TRBV27 | few | NA | TGTGCCAGCAGTTTGGTTTTAGGCGGGGAGCTGTTTTTT | CASSLVLGGELFF
TRBJ2-3 | TRBV27 | NA | NA | TGTGCCAGCAGTACTAATTTGGATACGCAGTATTTT | CASSTNLDTQYF
TRBJ2-7 | TRBV29-1 | NA | NA | TGCAGCGTAGTAGTGGGACGTACGTCGGGAGAGCAGTACTTC | CSVVVGRTSGEQYF
TRBJ1-6 | TRBV6-5 | few | NA | TGTGCCAGCAGTTCCCAGGGGATTTTGGAGAACTCACCCCTCCACTTT | CASSSQGILENSPLHF
TRBJ1-3 | TRBV12-3/TRBV12-4 | few | NA | TGTGCCAGCAGTTCCTGGGTAGACTCTGGAAACACCATATATTTT | CASSSWVDSGNTIYF
TRBJ2-4 | TRBV20-1 | many | TRBD1 | TGCAGTGCTGTCGTAACAGGGGTGGGCTCCAAAAACATTCAGTACTTC | CSAVVTGVGSKNIQYF
TRBJ2-2 | TRBV30 | NA | NA | TGTGCCTGGACTGCAGGCTTCACCGGGGAGCTGTTTTTT | CAWTAGFTGELFF
TRBJ1-4 | TRBV2 | NA | NA | TGTGCCATTAACTCAGGATCCTCCGCTAATGAAAAACTGTTTTTT | CAINSGSSANEKLFF
TRBJ2-1 | TRBV27 | few | NA | TGTGCCAGCAGCCATTCAGGGTTCGATGAGCAGTTCTTC | CASSHSGFDEQFF
TRBJ2-7 | TRBV5-1 | NA | NA | TGCGCCAGCAGAGTGGAGGGGAACTCCTACGAGCAGTACTTC | CASRVEGNSYEQYF
TRBJ2-5 | TRBV20-1 | few | NA | TGCAGTGCTAGATTAGGGTTTATGGAGACCCAGTACTTC | CSARLGFMETQYF
TRBJ1-1 | TRBV7-9 | many | TRBD1 | TGTGCCAGCAGCCAAACTTCGACAGGGAGGAGGCCTGAAGCTTTCTTT | CASSQTSTGRRPEAFF
TRBJ2-3 | TRBV11-2 | many | TRBD2 | TGTGCCAGCAGTGGACTAGCGGGGATAGATACGCAGTATTTT | CASSGLAGIDTQYF
TRBJ1-2 | TRBV5-1 | many | TRBD1 | TGCGCCAGCAGCTTGGGGGACAGAAACTATGGCTACACCTTC | CASSLGDRNYGYTF
TRBJ1-3 | TRBV28 | many | NA | TGTGCCAGCAGTTCCACTTGGAGAGAGGCTGGAAACACCATATATTTT | CASSSTWREAGNTIYF
TRBJ2-3 | TRBV5-1 | few | NA | TGCGCCAGCAGCTTCTGGCGGGGAGATACGCAGTATTTT | CASSFWRGDTQYF
TRBJ2-1 | TRBV27 | many | NA | TGTGCCAGCAGTTTATCCAGGGACCATCCGTTCGGGCAGTTCTTC | CASSLSRDHPFGQFF
TRBJ2-7 | TRBV18 | few | TRBD2 | TGTGCCAGCTCACTTTCCGGGACTAGCGGGAGCGTAAACGAGCAGTACTTC | CASSLSGTSGSVNEQYF
TRBJ2-7 | TRBV20-1 | many | NA | TGCAGTGCCACCGGGCAGGGAGGATACGAGCAGTACTTC | CSATGQGGYEQYF
TRBJ2-1 | TRBV27 | few | NA | TGTGCCAGCAGTTTAATGGGAGCTATGTACAATGAGCAGTTCTTC | CASSLMGAMYNEQFF
TRBJ1-1 | TRBV7-2 | many | NA | TGTGCCAGCAGCTTTCTAACAGGCAACACTGAAGCTTTCTTT | CASSFLTGNTEAFF
TRBJ2-7 | TRBV6-1 | NA | NA | TGTGCCAGCAGTGTCGAGGGTTTTGGACTCGAGCAGTACTTC | CASSVEGFGLEQYF
TRBJ2-7 | TRBV5-1 | NA | NA | TGCGCCAGCAGCTCTCGGGTCTCTCATGAGCAGTACTTC | CASSSRVSHEQYF
TRBJ2-3 | TRBV3-1 | few | TRBD2 | TGTGCCAGCAGCCAAACTTCAACTAGCGGAGCCGGAGGGGTCGATACGCAGTATTTT | CASSQTSTSGAGGVDTQYF